The 8 T cell receptor beta chains given below trace back to one sample, sequenced in a study of T-cell reconstitution after alpha-beta-depleted transplantation in children. Unique molecular identifiers featured in how the TCRbeta library was prepared. TCRdb recomputed calls from the PCR reads with MiXCR, one row per CDR3 protein. The sample carries around 380,000 distinct CDR3 sequences, approximately 11% recorded once. The sample consisted of PBMCs from the stem cell graft donor, taken from the stem cell graft. These receptors were taken from a human donor who donated a stem cell graft to a child with acute myeloid leukemia.

The rearrangement links TRBV19 to TRBJ1-2; a possible D gene is TRBD1 (5 bases). Germline V CDR1 and CDR2: LNHDA, SQIVND (reference sequence). The CDR3 is 12 residues long. V lost 6 bases, J lost 9 bases, and 14 bases lay in between. Here the CDR3 reads CASSPGGLRYTF. The DNA of the CDR3 is TGTGCCAGTAGCCCGGGGGGGTTACGCTACACCTTC.

This clonotype showed up just a few times. The chain recombines TRBV3-1 with TRBJ2-6, with 9 bases that match TRBD1. The J segment lost 0 bases and the V segment lost 5 bases, leaving 5 bases of the junction unmatched. This CDR3 has 17 residues. Per the germline V gene, CDR1 is LGHDT and CDR2 is YNNKEL (reference sequence). CDR3 in DNA: TGTGCCAGCAGCTTGAGGACAGGGGACTCTGGGGCCAACGTCCTGACTTTC. Its protein is CASSLRTGDSGANVLTF.

DNA of the CDR3: TGCAGTGCTAGAGATGGTCACAGGGGGGACTATGGCTACACCTTC. Its translation: CSARDGHRGDYGYTF. This chain connects TRBV20-1 to TRBJ1-2, with 8 bases aligning to TRBD1. The CDR3 covers 15 residues. Germline V gene data show CDR1 as DFQATT and CDR2 as SNEGSKA (reference sequence). V shed 0 bases and J 3 bases; nucleotides not matched to a gene: 6.

Worth noting for this clonotype: It may be a read error: a sequence one base away is much more abundant. The rearrangement uses TRBV12-3 or TRBV12-4 and TRBJ2-3; D tentatively reads TRBD1 or TRBD2 (5 bases each). CDR3 size: 15 residues. V lost 6 bases and J lost 2, with 15 bases in between. The CDR3 spells CASSQGRGFTDTQYF. The CDR3, as DNA: TGTGCCAGCAGCCAAGGACGGGGCTTCACAGATACGCAGTATTTT.

A few counts support this clonotype. The chain links TRBV20-1 to TRBJ2-3; D remains unclear. The germline gives CDR1 DFQATT, CDR2 SNEGSKA (reference sequence). V was shortened by 3 bases and J by 4 bases, with 17 bases between the two germline ends. The CDR3 extends over 15 amino acids. The CDR3 loop is CSARDASALSDTQYF. In nucleotides, the CDR3 is TGCAGTGCTAGGGACGCCTCAGCGTTATCAGATACGCAGTATTTT.

This clonotype appeared a few times. The genes are TRBV15 and TRBJ2-3; D remains unclear. From germline, CDR1 is LNHNV and CDR2 YYDKDF (reference sequence). This CDR3 contains 15 residues. V lost 1 base to trimming and J lost 2 bases, with 10 bases between them. CDR3 bases: TGTGCCACCAGCAGAGGCGAAGGAACCACAGATACGCAGTATTTT. It translates to CATSRGEGTTDTQYF.

This clonotype was picked up a small number of times. This chain connects TRBV3-1 to TRBJ1-3; no clear D. CDR1 and CDR2 from the germline V gene are LGHDT and YNNKEL (reference sequence). This CDR3 has 15 residues. Trimming took off 1 base at V and 3 bases at J, with 10 bases between the two ends. CDR3: CASSQGRRGGNTIYF. CDR3 DNA sequence: TGTGCCAGCAGCCAAGGGCGTCGGGGTGGAAACACCATATATTTT.

This clonotype was found a few times. This chain connects TRBV11-2 to TRBJ2-2, with a possible D match to TRBD1 (5 bases). The ends were cut back, 5 bases at V and 4 bases at J, with 17 bases in the middle. The CDR3 loop spans 16 amino acids. The germline gives CDR1 SGHAT, CDR2 FQNNGV. In DNA, the CDR3 is TGTGCCAGCAGCCCCTCGACAGCCTTTACCACCGGGGAGCTGTTTTTT. Encoded protein: CASSPSTAFTTGELFF.